This TCR beta chain was captured by sequencing in a study of patients and donors after allogeneic stem cell transplantation. TCRdb re-analysed the RT-PCR reads in MiXCR, keeping a single row per CDR3 protein. The sample has around 200,000 distinct CDR3 sequences, 35% to 45% seen once. There are a few counts of this clonotype. Germline CDR1 reads SGHRS; CDR2 reads YFSETQ. The CDR3 contains 17 residues. V lost 4 bases, J lost 6 bases, and 12 bases stayed unmatched. Sequenced: blood, either unsorted or a sorted T cell fraction (not recorded which). V gene TRBV5-1 combines with J gene TRBJ1-6; 8 nucleotides line up with TRBD1. This sequence was found in a human donor who was either an allogeneic HSCT recipient or a stem cell or donor lymphocyte infusion donor (not recorded which). It is not recorded whose cells these are; they may come from a transplant donor. CDR3 sequence: CASSLRTGTILNSPLHF. CDR3 sequence (DNA): TGCGCCAGCAGCCTTCGGACAGGGACGATTCTTAATTCACCCCTCCACTTT.